The 8 T cell receptor beta chains below come from one sample, sequenced in a study of blood T cell repertoires in COVID-19. Clones were read by immunoSEQ multiplex PCR, and TCRdb kept only the in-frame ones, dropping some. The sample lists about 140,000 clones, over 75% occurring once. The sequenced material came from PBMCs or T cells enriched from blood (not recorded which). Every receptor here comes from a woman aged 50 to 60 who had recovered from COVID-19.

The chain has TRBV9 and TRBJ2-2; D ambiguous. The CDR3 extends over 15 amino acids. Germline V gene data show CDR1 as SGDLS and CDR2 as YYNGEE. Trimming removed 0 bases at V and 1 base at J, with 7 bases between. CDR3 loop: CASSVVSQNTGELFF. DNA for the CDR3: TGTGCCAGCAGCGTAGTGTCACAGAACACCGGGGAGCTGTTTTTT. Using reference TRBV9 and TRBJ2-2 for the parts outside the CDR3, the full variable domain is DSGVTQTPKHLITATGQRVTLRCSPRSGDLSVYWYQQSLDQGLQFLIQYYNGEERAKGNILERFSAQQFPDLHSELNLSSLELGDSALYFCASSVVSQNTGELFFGEGSRLTVL.

The V call is TRBV4-1, the J call TRBJ2-1; D unclear. V lost 4 bases and J lost 6, with 13 bases in between. Germline CDR1 is MGHRA and CDR2 is YSYEKL. This CDR3 spans 14 amino acids. Written as DNA, the CDR3 is TGCGCCAGCAGCCCATCTCGGGTCTCCAATGAGCAGTTCTTC. This sequence encodes CASSPSRVSNEQFF.

The gene calls are TRBV28 and TRBJ2-7, with 10 bases matching TRBD1. This CDR3 has 16 residues. Germline assignment: CDR1 MDHEN and CDR2 SYDVKM. V shed 3 bases and J 4 bases; nucleotides not matched to a gene: 9. CDR3 in DNA: TGTGCCAGCAGTTTTCCGGGGGACAGGGGATTTTACGAGCAGTACTTC. This sequence encodes CASSFPGDRGFYEQYF. The variable domain in full, with the rest retrieved from reference TRBV28 and TRBJ2-7, is DVKVTQSSRYLVKRTGEKVFLECVQDMDHENMFWYRQDPGLGLRLIYFSYDVKMKEKGDIPEGYSVSREKKERFSLILESASTNQTSMYLCASSFPGDRGFYEQYFGPGTRLTVT.

This clone has only one observation. The chain carries TRBV12-3 or TRBV12-4 and TRBJ1-1, with D hard to call. The V and J ends lost 7 bases and 1 base respectively, with 10 bases between them. The CDR3 covers 13 residues. Here the CDR3 DNA reads TGTGCCAGCACCCTGAGAGGGAACACTGAAGCTTTCTTT. It is translated as CASTLRGNTEAFF.

This chain uses TRBV6-4 with TRBJ2-3; the match to TRBD1 covers 8 bases. Per the germline V gene, CDR1 is MRHNA and CDR2 is SNTAGT. Losses at the gene ends were 7 bases for V and 2 bases for J; bases not matched to a gene: 8. The CDR3 consists of 15 residues. The CDR3 region is CASTATGANTDTQYF. In DNA, the CDR3 is TGTGCCAGCACCGCGACAGGGGCTAACACAGATACGCAGTATTTT.

The rearrangement links TRBV5-6 to TRBJ2-1, with a possible D match to TRBD2 (7 bases). Trimming stripped 0 bases from V and 9 bases from J, with 13 bases between. The germline CDR1 and CDR2 sequences are SGHDT and YYEEEE. The CDR3 spans 14 residues. The CDR3 loop is CASSLGGGAIEQFF. DNA of the CDR3: TGTGCCAGCAGCTTGGGAGGGGGGGCGATTGAGCAGTTCTTC.

With regard to this clone: Within the sample, other DNA sequences also encode this same CDR3. CDR3 coding DNA: TGCGCCAGCAACTCGGACAGGGGGGTCAATGAGCAGTTCTTC. It encodes CASNSDRGVNEQFF. This chain connects TRBV5-1 to TRBJ2-1; 10 bases match TRBD1. The CDR3 has 14 residues. V lost 6 bases to trimming and J lost 6 bases; unmatched junction nucleotides: 6. Germline V gives CDR1 SGHRS, CDR2 YFSETQ.

The rearrangement uses TRBV29-1 and TRBJ1-1; D unclear. V gave up 7 bases and J gave up 6 bases, with 9 bases separating them. This CDR3 region has 10 residues. Germline CDR1 SQVTM, CDR2 ANQGSEA. The CDR3 coding sequence is TGCAGCGCGAGCCACCCTGAAGCTTTCTTT. Translation: CSASHPEAFF.